Listed below are T cell receptor beta chains from one sample, sequenced in a study of T cell responses to AZD1222 COVID-19 vaccine. Profiling relied on immunoSEQ multiplex PCR, and the TCRdb table lists in-frame clones only, not all of them. The data show approximately 71,000 clones, with 80% seen just once and about an eighth held by the top ten. Material: peripheral blood, obtained on day 0 of AZD1222 vaccination. The receptor set was obtained from an adult in good health. The CDR3 runs from the conserved cysteine through the conserved F or W. D genes are given only for firm matches. Some rows have no size entry. The others give once, few or many, or a class for an expanded clone.

-	TRBV14	TRBJ2-7	few	TGTGCCAGCAGCCAATACGGGGCGGGGAGCTCCTACGAGCAGTACTTC	CASSQYGAGSSYEQYF
TRBD1	TRBV11-2	TRBJ1-2	-	TGTGCCAGCAGCCTCACAGGGGGCTACTATGGCTACACCTTC	CASSLTGGYYGYTF
-	TRBV21-1	TRBJ2-3	-	-	CASSKALTVGAGTQYF
-	TRBV9	TRBJ1-2	few	TGTGCCAGCAGCGTAGCCCTGGCAGGCGCGGGCTACACCTTC	CASSVALAGAGYTF
-	TRBV2	TRBJ1-4	-	TGTGCCAGCAATCGGATTGGCTTGAATGAAAAACTGTTTTTT	CASNRIGLNEKLFF
TRBD1	TRBV7-2	TRBJ2-7	-	TGTGCCAGCAGCCCCTCCGGGACAGGCTCCTACGAGCAGTACTTC	CASSPSGTGSYEQYF
TRBD1	TRBV5-6	TRBJ2-2	-	TGTGCCAGCAGCGCGGGACAGGGGATTGCCACCGGGGAGCTGTTTTTT	CASSAGQGIATGELFF
-	TRBV14	TRBJ1-5	-	TGTGCCAGCAGCCAGGGGTACAATCAGCCCCAGCATTTT	CASSQGYNQPQHF
TRBD2	TRBV6-2/TRBV6-3	TRBJ2-1	-	TGTGCCAGCAGTCACCATAGCGGGGTAGTAGATGAGCAGTTCTTC	CASSHHSGVVDEQFF
-	TRBV5-1	TRBJ2-6	-	TGCGCCAGCAGCTTGGTAGGGGCTGGGGCCAACGTCCTGACTTTC	CASSLVGAGANVLTF
TRBD1	TRBV19	TRBJ2-2	-	TGTGCCAGTAGCCCGACAGGGGGGGAGCTGTTTTTT	CASSPTGGELFF
-	TRBV5-1	TRBJ2-3	-	TGCGCCAGCAGCTTAGGGGGGTTGGACACAGATACGCAGTATTTT	CASSLGGLDTDTQYF
-	TRBV4-2	TRBJ2-3	-	TGTGCCAGCAGCCAAGGGCCCACCGGGGGCGCAGATACGCAGTATTTT	CASSQGPTGGADTQYF
-	TRBV6-2/TRBV6-3	TRBJ1-1	-	TGTGCCAGCAGTTGGAACCGGGACACCGAAGCTTTCTTT	CASSWNRDTEAFF
-	TRBV9	TRBJ2-5	-	TGTGCCAGCAGCGTAGGAGGCCTCGCGGAGACCCAGTACTTC	CASSVGGLAETQYF
TRBD2	TRBV5-1	TRBJ2-1	-	TGCGCCAGCAGCCTAGCGGCAAATCCCAATGAGCAGTTCTTC	CASSLAANPNEQFF
TRBD1	TRBV5-1	TRBJ1-2	-	TGCGCCAGCAGCCTTGGACAGGGGCCCACCTTTTCTGATGGCTACACCTTC	CASSLGQGPTFSDGYTF
-	TRBV6-5	TRBJ1-2	-	TGTGCCAGCAAGCGGGGGGCGGGTGAAGACTATGGCTACACCTTC	CASKRGAGEDYGYTF